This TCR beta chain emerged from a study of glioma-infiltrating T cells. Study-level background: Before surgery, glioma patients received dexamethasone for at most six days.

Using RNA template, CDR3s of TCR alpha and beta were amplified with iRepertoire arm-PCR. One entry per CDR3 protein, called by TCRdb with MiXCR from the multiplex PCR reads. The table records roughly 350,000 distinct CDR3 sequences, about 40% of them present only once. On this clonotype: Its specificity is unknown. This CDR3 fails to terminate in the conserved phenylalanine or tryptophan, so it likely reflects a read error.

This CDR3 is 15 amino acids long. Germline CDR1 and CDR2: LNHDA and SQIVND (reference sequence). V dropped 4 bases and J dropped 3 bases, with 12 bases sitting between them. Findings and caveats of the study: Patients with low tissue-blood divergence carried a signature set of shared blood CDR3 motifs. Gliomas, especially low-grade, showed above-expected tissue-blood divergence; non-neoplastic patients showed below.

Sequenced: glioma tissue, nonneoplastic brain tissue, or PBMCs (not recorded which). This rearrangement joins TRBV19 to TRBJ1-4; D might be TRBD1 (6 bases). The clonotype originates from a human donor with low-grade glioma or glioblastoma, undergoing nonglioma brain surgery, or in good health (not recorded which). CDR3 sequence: CASSSQGMANEKLFL. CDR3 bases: TGTGCCAGTAGTAGTCAGGGGATGGCTAATGAAAAACTGTTTCTT.